The 15 T cell receptor beta chains below were found in one sample sequenced in a study of vaccination and CD4 T cells after COVID-19. Regarding treatment: 10-day PBMC culture with coronavirus spike peptide pools or control peptides (ViraFEST assay). These receptors are not linked to any known antigen. An Oncomine TCR Beta short-read assay was used to sequence the DNA from cultured CD4+ T cells. A single record per CDR3 protein comes from TCRdb applying MiXCR to the PCR reads. The sample includes around 19,000 distinct CDR3 sequences, 45% to 60% of them seen just once. What was sequenced was CD4+ T cells from blood, cultured in vitro. The receptors stem from a human donor who had recovered from COVID-19.

Of note for this clonotype: As the CDR3 is not closed by the conserved phenylalanine or tryptophan, this likely results from a read error. The rearrangement joins TRBV27 to TRBJ1-4; unclear D gene. Germline V gene data show CDR1 as MNHEY and CDR2 as SMNVEV (reference sequence). The CDR3 has 13 residues. V lost 3 bases, J lost 4 bases, and 6 bases lay in between. CDR3 in DNA: TGTGCCAGCAGTTTCCGCTATAATGAAAAACTGTTTCTT. Amino acids: CASSFRYNEKLFL.

This clonotype was detected a few times. The chain couples TRBV5-1 to TRBJ2-7; 8 bases are shared with TRBD1. The CDR3 loop spans 16 amino acids. After removal of 6 bases from V and 6 bases from J, the junction contained 17 bases not matched to a gene. The germline gives CDR1 SGHRS, CDR2 YFSETQ. DNA for the CDR3: TGCGCCAGCACTCCCTGGACAGGGTCGGTCGAATCCGAGCAGTACTTC. Translated: CASTPWTGSVESEQYF. Full variable domain (missing parts from reference TRBV5-1 and TRBJ2-7): KAGVTQTPRYLIKTRGQQVTLSCSPISGHRSVSWYQQTPGQGLQFLFEYFSETQRNKGNFPGRFSGRQFSNSRSEMNVSTLELGDSALYLCASTPWTGSVESEQYFGPGTRLTVT.

This chain uses TRBV6-1 with TRBJ1-1; possibly TRBD1 for D (5 bases). CDR3 length equals 15 residues. Germline-derived CDR1 and CDR2 are MNHNS and SASEGT. With 6 bases removed from V and 3 bases from J, the gap between germline ends came to 17 bases. The CDR3 protein is CASRVLWSGDTEAFF. The CDR3 region has the DNA TGTGCCAGCAGGGTTCTTTGGTCGGGGGACACTGAAGCTTTCTTT.

A few counts support this clonotype. V gene TRBV10-3 combines with J gene TRBJ2-3; 15 bases line up with TRBD2. V shed 0 bases and J 4 bases; nucleotides not matched to a gene: 5. Germline V gene lookup returns CDR1 ENHRY and CDR2 SYGVKD. CDR3 length: 18 amino acids. CDR3 bases: TGTGCCATCAGTGAGTCGAAGGGACTAGCGGGAGGAGCAGATACGCAGTATTTT. The encoded protein is CAISESKGLAGGADTQYF.

This chain uses TRBV6-1 with TRBJ1-2, with a weak D call TRBD1 (5 bases). Trimming took 6 bases from V and 2 from J, leaving 22 bases between them. From germline, CDR1 is MNHNS and CDR2 SASEGT. There are 17 residues in the CDR3. CDR3 region: CASRGTGTSYENYGYTF. The CDR3 region has the DNA TGTGCCAGCAGAGGGACTGGGACTTCCTATGAAAACTATGGCTACACCTTC.

V usage is TRBV28 and J usage is TRBJ2-7; D ambiguous. The CDR3 totals 12 residues. Looked up from germline, CDR1 is MDHEN and CDR2 is SYDVKM. Trimming removed 5 bases at V and 3 bases at J, with 8 bases between. The CDR3 DNA is TGTGCCAGCAGTGCCTCTGTCTACGAGCAGTACTTC. It is translated as CASSASVYEQYF.

The chain has TRBV12-3 or TRBV12-4 and TRBJ1-1; D is uncertain. The CDR3 has 14 residues. Trimming left V 3 bases short and J 1 base short, with 9 bases between. CDR3 residues: CASSFGETNTEAFF. DNA for the CDR3: TGTGCCAGCAGTTTCGGGGAAACGAACACTGAAGCTTTCTTT.

The rearrangement joins TRBV12-3 or TRBV12-4 to TRBJ1-2; 11 positions match TRBD1. V trimming: 4 bases; J trimming: 8 bases; junction bases outside the gene matches: 3. CDR3 length: 13 amino acids. The CDR3 spells CASSSGQGVGYTF. For the CDR3, the DNA is TGTGCCAGCAGTTCGGGACAGGGGGTCGGCTACACCTTC.

This chain joins TRBV7-2 and TRBJ2-3, with D perhaps matching TRBD2 (6 bases). V lost 5 bases, J lost 2 bases, and 11 bases lay in between. Germline V gene data show CDR1 as SGHTA and CDR2 as FQGNSA. The CDR3 runs to 14 residues. CDR3 protein: CASSGRRATDTQYF. The CDR3 coding sequence is TGTGCCAGCAGCGGGCGGAGGGCCACAGATACGCAGTATTTT.

This clonotype has just one count. The chain combines TRBV14 with TRBJ1-1, with a possible D match to TRBD1 (6 bases). V was shortened by 2 bases and J by 6 bases, with 13 bases between the two germline ends. Germline-derived CDR1 and CDR2 are SGHDN and FVKESK. The CDR3 loop spans 14 amino acids. CDR3 in DNA: TGTGCCAGCAGCCAACGGGGGGCTAGCTCTGAAGCTTTCTTT. Its protein is CASSQRGASSEAFF.

The chain uses TRBV24-1 and TRBJ2-7; D not resolved. The germline CDR1 and CDR2 sequences are KGHDR and SFDVKD. The CDR3 is 13 amino acids. Trimming pared 3 bases from V and 3 bases from J, leaving 8 bases between. The CDR3 nucleotides read TGTGCCACCAGTGATCAATCCTTCTACGAGCAGTACTTC. Protein sequence: CATSDQSFYEQYF.

This chain joins TRBV5-1 and TRBJ1-1; no clear D. This CDR3 has 13 residues. Germline CDR1 reads SGHRS; CDR2 reads YFSETQ. V shed 2 bases and J shed 2 bases, with 7 bases lying between them. The DNA for the CDR3 is TGCGCCAGCAGCTTTAAGATTAACACTGAAGCTTTCTTT. This codes for CASSFKINTEAFF. Drawing the rest from reference TRBV5-1 and TRBJ1-1, the complete variable domain is KAGVTQTPRYLIKTRGQQVTLSCSPISGHRSVSWYQQTPGQGLQFLFEYFSETQRNKGNFPGRFSGRQFSNSRSEMNVSTLELGDSALYLCASSFKINTEAFFGQGTRLTVV.

This clonotype was counted between two and nine times. The chain joins TRBV28 to TRBJ1-2, with D possibly matching TRBD1 (6 bases). The CDR3 runs 15 residues. The germline V gene has CDR1 MDHEN and CDR2 SYDVKM. V was trimmed by 3 bases and J by 8 bases, leaving 19 bases between them. In nucleotides, the CDR3 is TGTGCCAGCAGTTTTACCCCAGGGGCGCGGGGAGGCTACACCTTC. Translating gives CASSFTPGARGGYTF.

The gene calls are TRBV6-5 and TRBJ2-7; 8 bases map to TRBD1. CDR1 and CDR2 (germline): MNHEY, SVGAGI. The J segment lost 3 bases and the V segment lost 2 bases, leaving 6 bases of the junction unmatched. This CDR3 contains 15 residues. The CDR3 nucleotides are TGTGCCAGCAGTTACAAGGCAGGGGGCAACTACGAGCAGTACTTC. Protein: CASSYKAGGNYEQYF.

The chain uses TRBV6-1 and TRBJ2-1; 10 nucleotides match TRBD2. The germline V gene encodes CDR1 MNHNS and CDR2 SASEGT. The CDR3 runs 19 residues. Trimming cost V 3 bases and J 0 bases; bases outside gene matches: 11. The CDR3 DNA reads TGTGCCAGCAGTGAGTCGGGTGGGGCTAGCGGGAGCTCCTACAATGAGCAGTTCTTC. It specifies CASSESGGASGSSYNEQFF.